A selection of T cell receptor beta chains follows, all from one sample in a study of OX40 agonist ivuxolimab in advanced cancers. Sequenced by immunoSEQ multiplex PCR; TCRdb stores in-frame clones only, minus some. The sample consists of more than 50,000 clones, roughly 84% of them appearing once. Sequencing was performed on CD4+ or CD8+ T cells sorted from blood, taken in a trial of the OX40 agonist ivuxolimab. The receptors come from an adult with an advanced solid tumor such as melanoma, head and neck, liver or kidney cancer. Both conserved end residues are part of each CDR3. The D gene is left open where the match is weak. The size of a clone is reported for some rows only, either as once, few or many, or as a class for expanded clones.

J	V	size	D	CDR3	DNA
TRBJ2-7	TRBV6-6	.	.	CASSYTVPLAEQYF	TGTGCCAGCAGTTACACGGTCCCTTTGGCCGAGCAGTACTTC
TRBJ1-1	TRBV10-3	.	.	CAISESNRIKAFF	TGTGCCATCAGTGAGTCGAACAGGATTAAAGCTTTCTTT
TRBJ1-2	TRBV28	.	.	CASSPPRGADYYGYTF	TGTGCCAGCAGCCCCCCAAGAGGGGCCGATTACTATGGCTACACCTTC
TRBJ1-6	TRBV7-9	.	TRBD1	CASSLNPGTGDSPLHF	TGTGCCAGCAGCTTAAACCCAGGGACAGGGGATTCACCCCTCCACTTT
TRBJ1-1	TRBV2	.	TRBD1	CASNRGQGTEAFF	TGTGCCAGCAACCGAGGACAGGGAACTGAAGCTTTCTTT
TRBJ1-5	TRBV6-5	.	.	CASSSPRGPQHF	TGTGCCAGCAGTTCGCCTCGAGGGCCCCAGCATTTT
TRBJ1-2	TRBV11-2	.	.	CASSLRWGEGYTF	TGTGCCAGCAGCCTTAGATGGGGGGAAGGCTACACCTTC
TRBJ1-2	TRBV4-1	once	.	CASSQERTSGYTF	TGCGCCAGCAGCCAAGAAAGGACTTCTGGCTACACCTTC
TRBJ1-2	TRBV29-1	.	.	CSVSNRANYGYTF	TGCAGCGTATCCAACAGGGCCAACTATGGCTACACCTTC
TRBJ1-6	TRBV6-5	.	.	CASSWEQSSYNSPLHF	TGTGCCAGCAGTTGGGAGCAGAGCTCCTATAATTCACCCCTCCACTTT
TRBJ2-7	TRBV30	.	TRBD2	CAWKKRLADYEQYF	TGTGCCTGGAAAAAAAGACTAGCGGATTACGAGCAGTACTTC
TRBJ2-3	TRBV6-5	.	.	CASRGRADTQYF	TGTGCCAGCAGAGGGCGCGCAGATACGCAGTATTTT
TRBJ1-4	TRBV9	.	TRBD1	CASSVEQGADEKLFF	TGTGCCAGCAGCGTAGAGCAGGGGGCGGATGAAAAACTGTTTTTT
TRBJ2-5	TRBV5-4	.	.	CASSLSLYQETQYF	TGTGCCAGCAGCTTGTCACTGTACCAAGAGACCCAGTACTTC
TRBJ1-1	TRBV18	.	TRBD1	CASFLSGGHTEAFF	TGTGCCAGCTTTTTATCAGGGGGTCACACTGAAGCTTTCTTT
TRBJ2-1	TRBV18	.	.	CASSPSSDEQFF	TGTGCCAGCTCACCGAGTTCCGATGAGCAGTTCTTC
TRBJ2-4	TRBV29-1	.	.	CSVVDRLNIQYF	TGCAGCGTTGTTGACAGGCTAAACATTCAGTACTTC
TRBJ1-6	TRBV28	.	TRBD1	CASSFRTGSSPLHF	TGTGCCAGCAGTTTTAGGACAGGGAGTTCACCCCTCCACTTT
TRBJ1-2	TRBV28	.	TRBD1	CASSTGGYGYTF	TGTGCCAGCAGCACAGGGGGTTATGGCTACACCTTC
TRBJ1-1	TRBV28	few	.	CASSLFGSEAFF	TGTGCCAGCAGTTTATTTGGCTCTGAAGCTTTCTTT
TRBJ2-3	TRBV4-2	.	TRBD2	CASSQKAPTSGSSHTQYF	TGTGCCAGCAGCCAAAAAGCCCCCACTAGCGGGAGTAGCCATACGCAGTATTTT
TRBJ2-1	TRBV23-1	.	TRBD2	CASSQSRTSGGLNNEQFF	TGCGCCAGCAGTCAATCCCGGACTAGCGGGGGGTTAAACAATGAGCAGTTCTTC
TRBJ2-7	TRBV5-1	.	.	CASKTTASYEQYF	TGCGCCAGCAAGACTACAGCTTCCTACGAGCAGTACTTC
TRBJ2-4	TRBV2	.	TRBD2	CASSEGLAGWMNIQYF	TGTGCCAGCAGTGAAGGTCTAGCGGGATGGATGAACATTCAGTACTTC
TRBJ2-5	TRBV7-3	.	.	CASSRVGRGETQYF	TGTGCCAGCAGCCGAGTCGGAAGGGGAGAGACCCAGTACTTC
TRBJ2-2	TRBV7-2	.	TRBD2	CASSSGLAVNTGELFF	TGTGCCAGCAGCTCAGGACTAGCGGTGAACACCGGGGAGCTGTTTTTT
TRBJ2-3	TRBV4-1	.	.	CASSHFSRVTDTQYF	TGCGCCAGCAGCCACTTTAGCAGAGTCACAGATACGCAGTATTTT
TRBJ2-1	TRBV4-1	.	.	CASSQERLRGNEQFF	TGCGCCAGCAGCCAAGAGAGACTAAGAGGCAATGAGCAGTTCTTC
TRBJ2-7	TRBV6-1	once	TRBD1	CASSPGTDYEQYF	TGTGCCAGCAGCCCCGGGACAGACTACGAGCAGTACTTC
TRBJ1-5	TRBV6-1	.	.	CASITGAADNQPQHF	TGTGCCAGCATTACTGGTGCAGCCGACAATCAGCCCCAGCATTTT
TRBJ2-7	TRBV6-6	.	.	CASSYAPGQTYEQYF	TGTGCCAGCAGTTACGCACCAGGACAGACCTACGAGCAGTACTTC
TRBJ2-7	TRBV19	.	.	CASSQDITYEQYF	TGTGCCAGTAGTCAGGACATAACCTACGAGCAGTACTTC
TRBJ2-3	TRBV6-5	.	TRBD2	CASSYRLAGTDTQYF	TGTGCCAGCAGTTACCGACTAGCGGGGACAGATACGCAGTATTTT
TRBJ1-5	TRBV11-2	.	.	CASSFSGPTANQPQHF	TGTGCCAGCAGCTTTAGTGGCCCCACCGCCAATCAGCCCCAGCATTTT
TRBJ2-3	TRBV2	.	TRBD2	CASSGTSGKGTDTQYF	TGTGCCAGCAGTGGGACTAGCGGGAAGGGGACAGATACGCAGTATTTT
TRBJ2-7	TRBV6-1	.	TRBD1	CASRVDRVNEQYF	TGTGCCAGCAGAGTGGACAGGGTAAACGAGCAGTACTTC
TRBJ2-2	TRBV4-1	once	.	CASSQEPGTSLHTGELFF	TGCGCCAGCAGCCAAGAGCCCGGGACATCCTTGCACACCGGGGAGCTGTTTTTT
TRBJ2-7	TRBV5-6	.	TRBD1	CASTRDRGATYEQYF	TGTGCCAGCACCCGGGACAGGGGGGCCACCTACGAGCAGTACTTC
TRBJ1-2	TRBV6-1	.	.	CASNAGRAYGYTF	TGTGCCAGCAACGCGGGACGGGCCTATGGCTACACCTTC
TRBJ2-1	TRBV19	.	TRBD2	CASSLGLAGYNEQFF	TGTGCCAGTAGTCTGGGACTAGCGGGTTACAATGAGCAGTTCTTC
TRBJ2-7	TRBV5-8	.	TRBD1	CASRGTGGSHEQYF	TGTGCCAGCAGAGGGACAGGGGGGTCCCACGAGCAGTACTTC
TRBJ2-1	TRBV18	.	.	CASSPPSGRGNEQFF	TGTGCCAGCTCACCACCATCCGGAAGGGGCAATGAGCAGTTCTTC
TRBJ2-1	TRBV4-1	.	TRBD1	CASSQDLAGTVTSYNEQFF	TGCGCCAGCAGCCAAGACCTTGCCGGGACAGTAACCTCCTACAATGAGCAGTTCTTC
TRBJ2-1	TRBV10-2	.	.	CASSERGSGGPYNEQFF	TGCGCCAGCAGTGAGAGGGGTTCCGGGGGCCCCTACAATGAGCAGTTCTTC
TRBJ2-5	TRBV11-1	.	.	CASSYPGAETQYF	TGTGCCAGCAGCTACCCAGGGGCAGAGACCCAGTACTTC
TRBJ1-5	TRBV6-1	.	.	CASLRGGNQPQHF	TGTGCCAGCTTGCGGGGGGGCAATCAGCCCCAGCATTTT
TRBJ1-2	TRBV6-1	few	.	CASREAGASNYGYTF	TGTGCCAGCAGGGAAGCCGGGGCCTCTAACTATGGCTACACCTTC
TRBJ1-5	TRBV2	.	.	CASTPQGFGNQPQHF	TGTGCCAGCACACCCCAAGGGTTTGGCAATCAGCCCCAGCATTTT
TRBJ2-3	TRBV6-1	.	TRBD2	CANRAGDSTDTQYF	TGTGCCAACAGAGCGGGAGACAGCACAGATACGCAGTATTTT
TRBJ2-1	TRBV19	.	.	CASSTQLASYNEQFF	TGTGCCAGTAGTACGCAACTAGCCTCCTACAATGAGCAGTTCTTC